This T cell receptor beta chain stems from a study of blood T cell repertoires in COVID-19. Study context: Researchers got acute and convalescent COVID-19 samples from the United States, Italy and Spain. T cells, B-cell-depleted T cells, or PBMCs provided the cDNA or gDNA that served as material.

The authors' processing: How many nucleated cells were present was estimated from reference gene primer amplification. TCRdb's copy holds only in-frame clones and misses some; the assay was immunoSEQ multiplex PCR. That table furnishes V, J and clone size, whereas the DNA furnished D and trimming. The sample lists 130,000 to 150,000 clones, roughly 89% occurring once. Germline trimming cut 5 bases from V and 4 bases from J; bases unmatched to any gene: 7. CDR1 LNHDA and CDR2 SQIVND come from the germline V gene (reference sequence). The CDR3 has 16 residues. Sequencing was done on a sample of peripheral blood. The V gene is TRBV19, the J gene TRBJ2-1; 11 positions match TRBD2. The TCR comes from a woman aged 35 to 49 with acute or convalescent COVID-19. The CDR3 sequence is CASSPVLAGGYNEQFF. CDR3 coding DNA: TGTGCCAGTAGTCCGGTCCTAGCGGGGGGTTACAATGAGCAGTTCTTC.